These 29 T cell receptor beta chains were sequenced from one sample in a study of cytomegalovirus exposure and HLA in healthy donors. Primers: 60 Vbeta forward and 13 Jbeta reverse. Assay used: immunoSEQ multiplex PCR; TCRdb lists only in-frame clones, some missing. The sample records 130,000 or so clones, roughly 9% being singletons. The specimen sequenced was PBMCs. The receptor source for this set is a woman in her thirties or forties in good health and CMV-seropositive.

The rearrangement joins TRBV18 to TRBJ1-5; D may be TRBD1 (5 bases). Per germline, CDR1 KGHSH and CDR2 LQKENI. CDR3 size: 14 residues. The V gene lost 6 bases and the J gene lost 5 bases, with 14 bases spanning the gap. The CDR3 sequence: CASSPGWEDQPQHF. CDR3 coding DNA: TGTGCCAGCTCGCCAGGGTGGGAGGATCAGCCCCAGCATTTT. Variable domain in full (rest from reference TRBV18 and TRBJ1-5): NAGVMQNPRHLVRRRGQEARLRCSPMKGHSHVYWYRQLPEEGLKFMVYLQKENIIDESGMPKERFSAEFPKEGPSILRIQQVVRGDSAAYFCASSPGWEDQPQHFGDGTRLSIL.

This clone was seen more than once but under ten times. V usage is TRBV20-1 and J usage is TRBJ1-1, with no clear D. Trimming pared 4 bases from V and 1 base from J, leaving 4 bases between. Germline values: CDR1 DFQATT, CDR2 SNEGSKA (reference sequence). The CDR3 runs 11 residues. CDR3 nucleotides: TGCAGTGCTAACACGAACACTGAAGCTTTCTTT. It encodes CSANTNTEAFF.

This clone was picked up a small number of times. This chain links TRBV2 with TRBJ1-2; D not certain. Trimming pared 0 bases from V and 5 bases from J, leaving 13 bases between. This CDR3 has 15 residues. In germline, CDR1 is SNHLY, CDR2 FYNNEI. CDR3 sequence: CASSEARTAEYGYTF. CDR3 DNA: TGTGCCAGCAGTGAAGCAAGAACCGCGGAATATGGCTACACCTTC.

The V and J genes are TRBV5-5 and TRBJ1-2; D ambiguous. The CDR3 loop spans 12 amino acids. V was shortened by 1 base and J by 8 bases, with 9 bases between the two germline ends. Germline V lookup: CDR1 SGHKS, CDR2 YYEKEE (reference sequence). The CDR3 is CASSLFSEGYTF. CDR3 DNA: TGTGCCAGCAGCTTGTTTAGTGAAGGCTACACCTTC.

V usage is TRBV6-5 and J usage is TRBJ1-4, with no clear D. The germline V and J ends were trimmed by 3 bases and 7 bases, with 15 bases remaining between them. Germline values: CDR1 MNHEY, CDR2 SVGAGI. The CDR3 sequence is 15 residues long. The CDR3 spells CASSYSRGASEKLFF. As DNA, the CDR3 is TGTGCCAGCAGTTATTCACGGGGTGCGAGTGAAAAACTGTTTTTT.

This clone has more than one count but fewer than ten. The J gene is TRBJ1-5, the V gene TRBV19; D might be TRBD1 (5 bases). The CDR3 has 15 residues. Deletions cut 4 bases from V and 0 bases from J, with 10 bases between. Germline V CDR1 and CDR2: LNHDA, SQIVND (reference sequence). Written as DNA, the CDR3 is TGTGCCAGTAGTACCCGGGGGGGTAGCAATCAGCCCCAGCATTTT. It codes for CASSTRGGSNQPQHF.

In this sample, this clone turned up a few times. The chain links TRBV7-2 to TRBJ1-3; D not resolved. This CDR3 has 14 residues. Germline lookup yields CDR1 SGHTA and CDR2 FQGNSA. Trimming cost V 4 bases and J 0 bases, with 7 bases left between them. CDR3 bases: TGTGCCAGCAGCTGGAGAGACTCTGGAAACACCATATATTTT. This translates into CASSWRDSGNTIYF.

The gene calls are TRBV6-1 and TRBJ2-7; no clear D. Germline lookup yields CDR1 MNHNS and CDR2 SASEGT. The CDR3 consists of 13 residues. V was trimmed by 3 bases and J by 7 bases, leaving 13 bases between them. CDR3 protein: CASSETSPREQYF. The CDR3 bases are TGTGCCAGCAGTGAGACCTCCCCCAGGGAGCAGTACTTC.

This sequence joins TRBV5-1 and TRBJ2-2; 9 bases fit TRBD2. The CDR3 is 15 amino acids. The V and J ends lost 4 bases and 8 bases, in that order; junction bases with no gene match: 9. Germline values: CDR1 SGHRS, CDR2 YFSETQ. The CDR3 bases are TGCGCCAGCAGCCCGTACCAAGGACTAGCGGGGGAGCTGTTTTTT. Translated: CASSPYQGLAGELFF.

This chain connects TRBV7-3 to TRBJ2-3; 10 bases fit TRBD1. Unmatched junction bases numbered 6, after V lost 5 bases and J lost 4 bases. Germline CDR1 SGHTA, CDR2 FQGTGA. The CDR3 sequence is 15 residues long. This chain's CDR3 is CASSTGQGKADTQYF. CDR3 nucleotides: TGTGCCAGCAGCACGGGACAGGGGAAGGCAGATACGCAGTATTTT.

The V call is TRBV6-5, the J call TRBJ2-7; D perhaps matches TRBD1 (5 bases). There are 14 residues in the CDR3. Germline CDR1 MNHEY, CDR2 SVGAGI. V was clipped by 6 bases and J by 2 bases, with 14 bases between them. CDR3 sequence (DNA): TGTGCCAGCAGGCAGGGTGACGCGGCCTACGAGCAGTACTTC. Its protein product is CASRQGDAAYEQYF.

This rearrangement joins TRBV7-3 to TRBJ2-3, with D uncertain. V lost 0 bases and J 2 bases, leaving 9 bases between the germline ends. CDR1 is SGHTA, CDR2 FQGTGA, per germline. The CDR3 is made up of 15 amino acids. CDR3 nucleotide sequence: TGTGCCAGCAGCTTAACTCCTTACTCCACAGATACGCAGTATTTT. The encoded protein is CASSLTPYSTDTQYF.

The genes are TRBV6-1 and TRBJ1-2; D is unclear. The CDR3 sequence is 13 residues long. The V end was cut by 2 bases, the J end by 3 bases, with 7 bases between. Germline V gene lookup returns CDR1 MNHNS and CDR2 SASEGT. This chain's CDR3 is CASSETGYYGYTF. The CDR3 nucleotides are TGTGCCAGCAGTGAAACGGGGTACTATGGCTACACCTTC.

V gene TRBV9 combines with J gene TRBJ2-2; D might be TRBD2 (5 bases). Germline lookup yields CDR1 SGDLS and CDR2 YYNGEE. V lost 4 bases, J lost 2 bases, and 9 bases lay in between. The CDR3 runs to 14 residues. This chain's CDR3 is CASSPSRNTGELFF. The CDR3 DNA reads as TGTGCCAGCAGCCCTAGCAGAAACACCGGGGAGCTGTTTTTT.

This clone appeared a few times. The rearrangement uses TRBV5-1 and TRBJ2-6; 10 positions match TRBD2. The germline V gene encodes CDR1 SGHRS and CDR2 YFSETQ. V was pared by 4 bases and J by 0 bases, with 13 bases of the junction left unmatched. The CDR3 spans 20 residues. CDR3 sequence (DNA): TGCGCCAGCAGCCCCCTCGGAGCTAGCGGGGGAACCTCTGGGGCCAACGTCCTGACTTTC. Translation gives CASSPLGASGGTSGANVLTF.

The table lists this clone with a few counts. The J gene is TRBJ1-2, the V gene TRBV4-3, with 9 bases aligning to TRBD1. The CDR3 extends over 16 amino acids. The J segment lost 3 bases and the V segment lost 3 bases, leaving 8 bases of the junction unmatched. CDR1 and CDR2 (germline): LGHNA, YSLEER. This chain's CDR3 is CASSQRTGGADYGYTF. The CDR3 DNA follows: TGCGCCAGCAGCCAGCGTACAGGGGGCGCTGACTATGGCTACACCTTC.

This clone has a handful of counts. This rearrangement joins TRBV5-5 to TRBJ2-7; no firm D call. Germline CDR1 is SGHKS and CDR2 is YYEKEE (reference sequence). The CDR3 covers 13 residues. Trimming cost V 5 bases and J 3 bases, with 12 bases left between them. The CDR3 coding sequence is TGTGCCAGCAGGTCACTGCAGGACTACGAGCAGTACTTC. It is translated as CASRSLQDYEQYF.

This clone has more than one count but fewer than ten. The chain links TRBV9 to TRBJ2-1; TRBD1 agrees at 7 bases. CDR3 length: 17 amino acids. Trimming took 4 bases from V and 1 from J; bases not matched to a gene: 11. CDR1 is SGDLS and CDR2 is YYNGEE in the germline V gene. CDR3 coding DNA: TGTGCCAGCAGCTCCCAGGGGGAAACGTGGTCCTACAATGAGCAGTTCTTC. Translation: CASSSQGETWSYNEQFF.

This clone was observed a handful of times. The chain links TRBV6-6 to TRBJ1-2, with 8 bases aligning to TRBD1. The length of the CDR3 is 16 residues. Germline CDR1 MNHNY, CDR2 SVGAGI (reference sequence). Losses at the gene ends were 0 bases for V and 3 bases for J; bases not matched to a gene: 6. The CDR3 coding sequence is TGTGCCAGCAGTTACTCGCTCAGGGGGCAGGACTATGGCTACACCTTC. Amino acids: CASSYSLRGQDYGYTF.

The CDR3 region is CASSGTGPYQPQHF. Written as DNA, the CDR3 is TGTGCCAGCAGTGGGACAGGGCCTTATCAGCCCCAGCATTTT. The chain is built from TRBV6-5 and TRBJ1-5; 9 positions agree with TRBD1. The CDR3 has 14 amino acids. Trimming cost V 5 bases and J 5 bases; bases outside gene matches: 4. Looked up from germline, CDR1 is MNHEY and CDR2 is SVGAGI.

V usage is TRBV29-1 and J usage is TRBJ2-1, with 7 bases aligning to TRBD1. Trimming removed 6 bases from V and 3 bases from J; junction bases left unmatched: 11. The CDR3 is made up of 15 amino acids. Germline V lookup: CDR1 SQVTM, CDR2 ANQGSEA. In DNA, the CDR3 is TGCAGCGTCCCGACAGGGAGTAACTACTACAATGAGCAGTTCTTC. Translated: CSVPTGSNYYNEQFF.

The CDR3 spells CASSAHRAPYNEQFF. The CDR3 DNA sequence: TGCGCCAGCAGCGCTCACAGGGCCCCCTACAATGAGCAGTTCTTC. The chain is built from TRBV5-1 and TRBJ2-1; possibly TRBD1 for D (6 bases). The CDR3 consists of 15 residues. Germline CDR1 and CDR2: SGHRS and YFSETQ. The V gene lost 4 bases and the J gene lost 2 bases, with 13 bases spanning the gap.

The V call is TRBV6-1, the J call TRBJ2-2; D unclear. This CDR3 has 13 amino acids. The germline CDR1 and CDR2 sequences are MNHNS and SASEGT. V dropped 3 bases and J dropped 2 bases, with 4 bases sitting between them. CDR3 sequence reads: CASSDLNTGELFF. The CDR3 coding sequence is TGTGCCAGCAGTGACCTAAACACCGGGGAGCTGTTTTTT.

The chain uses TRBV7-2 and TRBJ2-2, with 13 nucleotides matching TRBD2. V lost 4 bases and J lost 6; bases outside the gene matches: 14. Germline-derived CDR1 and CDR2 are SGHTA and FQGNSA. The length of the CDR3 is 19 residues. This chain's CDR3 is CASSSPGTSGVVRAGELFF. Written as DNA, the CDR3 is TGTGCCAGCAGCTCCCCGGGGACTAGCGGGGTAGTAAGGGCCGGGGAGCTGTTTTTT.

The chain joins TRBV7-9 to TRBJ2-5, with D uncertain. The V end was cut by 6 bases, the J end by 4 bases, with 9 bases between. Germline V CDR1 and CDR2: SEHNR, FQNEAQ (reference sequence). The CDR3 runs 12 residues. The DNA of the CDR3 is TGTGCCAGCAGTCCCCTCGGAGAGACCCAGTACTTC. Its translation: CASSPLGETQYF.

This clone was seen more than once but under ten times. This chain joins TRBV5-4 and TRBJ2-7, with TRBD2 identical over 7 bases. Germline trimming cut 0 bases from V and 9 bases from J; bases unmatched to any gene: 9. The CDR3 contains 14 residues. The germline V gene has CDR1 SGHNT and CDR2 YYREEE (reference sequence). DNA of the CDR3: TGTGCCAGCAGCTTGGCCAGCGGGGCGCCCTCGCAGTACTTC. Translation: CASSLASGAPSQYF.

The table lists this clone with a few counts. The CDR3 DNA reads TGTGCCAGCAGCGGGGGGGCGGGCACCGGGGAGCTGTTTTTT. Translating gives CASSGGAGTGELFF. This chain connects TRBV5-4 to TRBJ2-2; maybe TRBD2 (7 bases). The CDR3 covers 14 residues. Germline V lookup: CDR1 SGHNT, CDR2 YYREEE (reference sequence). V lost 4 bases to trimming and J lost 4 bases, with 11 bases between them.

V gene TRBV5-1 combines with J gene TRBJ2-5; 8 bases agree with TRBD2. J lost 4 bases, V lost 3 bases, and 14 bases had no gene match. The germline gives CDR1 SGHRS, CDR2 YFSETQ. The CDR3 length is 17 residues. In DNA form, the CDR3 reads TGCGCCAGCAGCTCCCGGGGGGGGACAATAAATGGAGAGACCCAGTACTTC. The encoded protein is CASSSRGGTINGETQYF.

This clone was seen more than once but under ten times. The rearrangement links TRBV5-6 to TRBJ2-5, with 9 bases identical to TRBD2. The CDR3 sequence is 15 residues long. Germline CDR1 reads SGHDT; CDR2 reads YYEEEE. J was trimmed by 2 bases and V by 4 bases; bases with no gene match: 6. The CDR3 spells CASSPASGDQETQYF. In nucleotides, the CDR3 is TGTGCCAGCAGCCCGGCTAGCGGGGATCAAGAGACCCAGTACTTC.